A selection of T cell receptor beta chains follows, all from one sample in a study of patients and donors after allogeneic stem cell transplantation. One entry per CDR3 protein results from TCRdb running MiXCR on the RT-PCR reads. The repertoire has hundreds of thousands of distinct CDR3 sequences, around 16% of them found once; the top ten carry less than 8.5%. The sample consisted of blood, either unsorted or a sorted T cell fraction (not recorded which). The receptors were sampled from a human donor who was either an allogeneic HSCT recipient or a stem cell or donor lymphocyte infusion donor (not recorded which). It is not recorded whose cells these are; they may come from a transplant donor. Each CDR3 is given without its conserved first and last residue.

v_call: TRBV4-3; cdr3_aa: ASSRGDRGGTDTQY
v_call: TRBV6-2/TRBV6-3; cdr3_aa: ASRNNAMNTEAF
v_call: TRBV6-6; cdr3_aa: ASTGDIYNEQF
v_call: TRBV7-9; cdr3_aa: ASSNREIITEAF
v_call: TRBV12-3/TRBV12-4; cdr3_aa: ASRQGFQPQH
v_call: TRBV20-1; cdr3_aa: SVKRVGGVGKNIQY
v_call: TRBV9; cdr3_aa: ASSATSGLAGAPYNEQF
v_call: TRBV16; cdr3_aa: ASSQSIRGETQY
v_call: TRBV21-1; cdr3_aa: ASSKQGPGANVLT
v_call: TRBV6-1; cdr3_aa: ASSNMDRGALYEQY
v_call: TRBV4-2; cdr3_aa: ASSQTGGADTQY
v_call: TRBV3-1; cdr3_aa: ASSQSSGRDGELF
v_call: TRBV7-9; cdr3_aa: ASSFRTGPRSEKLF
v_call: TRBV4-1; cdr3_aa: ASSYLQGDHGYT
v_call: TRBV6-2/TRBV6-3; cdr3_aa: ASRPHSSPRGTDTQY
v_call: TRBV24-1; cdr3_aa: ATSDFWGQSNEQF
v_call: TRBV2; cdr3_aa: ASNTGKKTGELF
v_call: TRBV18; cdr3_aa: ASSPNGETQY
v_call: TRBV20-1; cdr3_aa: SVSREQF
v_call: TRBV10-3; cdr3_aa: AISQDRANTEAF
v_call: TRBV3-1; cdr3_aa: ASSHVYGGNTEAF
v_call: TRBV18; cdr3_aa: ASSQYGTHEKLF
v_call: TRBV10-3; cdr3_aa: ATGQGASPLH
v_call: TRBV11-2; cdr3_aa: ASSFGGYGYT
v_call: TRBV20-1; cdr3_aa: SAWQTGPKNIQY
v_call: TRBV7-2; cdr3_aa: ASSSINSNQPQH
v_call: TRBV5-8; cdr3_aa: ASRGQGLDTQY
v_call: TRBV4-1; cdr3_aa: ASSQFYAGGHETQY
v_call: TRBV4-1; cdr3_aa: ASSGVPNTEAF
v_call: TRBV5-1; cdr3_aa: ASSLLSEGTEAF
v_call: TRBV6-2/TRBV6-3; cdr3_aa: ASSYRIYEQY
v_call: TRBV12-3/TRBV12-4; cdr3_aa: ASSSGTGGNQPQH
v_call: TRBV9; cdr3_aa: ASSVREAAYNEQF
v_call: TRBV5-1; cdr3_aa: ASSLVGQINSPLH
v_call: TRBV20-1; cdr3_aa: SARKSSYEQY
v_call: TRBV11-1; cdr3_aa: ASSPGGSGVSYEQY
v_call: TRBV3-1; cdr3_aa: ASSQDGGQVGGYT